This T cell receptor beta chain came from a study of vaccination effects on CD4 cells after COVID-19. Turning to the study itself: Antigen-specific CD4+ T cells expanded by the ViraFEST assay with viral peptide pools were then sequenced. Participants got two doses of BNT162b2 or mRNA-1273 vaccine.

This clone was counted only a few times. The antigen is not known. Sequencing was performed with immunoSEQ multiplex PCR; in TCRdb, only in-frame clones are kept and a portion is missing. The table has under 50,000 clones, 50% to 70% seen once. A 10-day culture period preceded the isolation of CD4+ T cells. A half-medium replacement with IL-2 medium was carried out on days 3 and 7. Study-wide points: The study enrolled few convalescent patients and sampled no early post-infection timepoints.

The sequence came from a human donor who received a COVID-19 vaccine. Sequencing was performed on CD4+ T cells from PBMCs cultured without peptide, taken before COVID-19 vaccination.

CDR3 loop: CASSPRQGGNQPQHF. The CDR3, as DNA: TGTGCCAGCAGTCCCCGACAGGGCGGCAATCAGCCCCAGCATTTT. The V and J genes are TRBV28 and TRBJ1-5; 7 bases fit TRBD1. From germline, CDR1 is MDHEN and CDR2 SYDVKM. The V segment lost 5 bases and the J segment 2 bases; nucleotides outside the gene matches: 6. The CDR3 is 15 amino acids.